This passage covers 27 T cell receptor beta chains from one sample sequenced in a study of T cells after yellow fever vaccination. One entry per CDR3 protein results from TCRdb running MiXCR on the 5' RACE reads. This sample has a few hundred thousand distinct CDR3 sequences, with about 15% found just once. The material was PBMCs, obtained 5 days after the first yellow fever vaccination. The receptors shown here come from a man between 18 and 35 years old who received the YFV17D yellow fever vaccine.

This clonotype was seen only once. CDR3 in amino acids: CATSDAGVNYGYTF. CDR3 nucleotide sequence: TGTGCCACCAGTGATGCAGGGGTTAACTATGGCTACACCTTC. The V call is TRBV24-1, the J call TRBJ1-2; D is perhaps TRBD1 (6 bases). Germline CDR1 reads KGHDR; CDR2 reads SFDVKD. Trimming removed 3 bases from V and 1 base from J, with 8 bases in between. CDR3 length: 14 residues.

The table lists this clonotype with a few counts. The chain is built from TRBV5-1 and TRBJ2-7; tentatively, D is TRBD1 (5 bases). Germline values: CDR1 SGHRS, CDR2 YFSETQ. V lost 4 bases, J lost 3 bases, and 11 bases lay in between. This CDR3 has 13 amino acids. CDR3 DNA: TGCGCCAGCAGCAGCCAGGGTTACTACGAGCAGTACGTC. Translating gives CASSSQGYYEQYV.

This clonotype showed up just a few times. The genes are TRBV7-9 and TRBJ2-1; no reliable D call. The CDR3 is made up of 14 amino acids. The germline CDR1 and CDR2 sequences are SEHNR and FQNEAQ (reference sequence). Trimming took 5 bases from V and 2 from J, leaving 10 bases between them. CDR3 nucleotide sequence: TGTGCCAGCAGCACACCGTTAACCTACAATGAGCAGTTCTTC. Translation gives CASSTPLTYNEQFF.

This clonotype was recorded at least ten times. This rearrangement joins TRBV20-1 to TRBJ2-1; TRBD2 agrees at 10 bases. The V gene end was trimmed by 5 bases and the J gene end by 8 bases; junction bases not matched to a gene: 12. Germline CDR1 DFQATT, CDR2 SNEGSKA (reference sequence). The length of the CDR3 is 15 residues. The CDR3 region is CSASRGAGGPYEQFF. For the CDR3, the DNA is TGCAGTGCTTCCCGAGGAGCGGGGGGGCCCTATGAGCAGTTCTTC.

This clonotype came up many times. The chain uses TRBV5-1 and TRBJ2-3, with TRBD1 as a possible D gene (6 bases). CDR3 size: 14 residues. The V gene's germline CDR1 is SGHRS and CDR2 YFSETQ. The germline V and J ends were trimmed by 4 bases and 5 bases, with 14 bases remaining between them. In nucleotides, the CDR3 is TGCGCCAGCAGCGTTACAGGGACCGGAGATACGCAGTATTTT. Protein sequence: CASSVTGTGDTQYF.

V is TRBV2 and J is TRBJ2-1; 7 nucleotides align to TRBD2. The V segment lost 6 bases and the J segment 6 bases; nucleotides outside the gene matches: 11. The germline CDR1 and CDR2 sequences are SNHLY and FYNNEI. The CDR3 spans 15 residues. CDR3 bases: TGTGCCAGCAGCGCTGGGGGAGGGCCGGGCAATGAGCAGTTCTTC. Translated, it gives CASSAGGGPGNEQFF.

This rearrangement joins TRBV29-1 to TRBJ2-3, with unresolved D. V shed 2 bases and J shed 3 bases, with 6 bases lying between them. The CDR3 runs 12 residues. Germline CDR1 reads SQVTM; CDR2 reads ANQGSEA. The CDR3 DNA is TGCAGCGTTGAAATGAAGACAGATACGCAGTATTTT. It yields the protein CSVEMKTDTQYF.

This chain uses TRBV15 with TRBJ1-5, with D possibly being TRBD1 (6 bases). V was cut by 4 bases and J by 6 bases, with 7 bases left in between. CDR3 length equals 12 residues. In germline, CDR1 is LNHNV, CDR2 YYDKDF (reference sequence). The CDR3 loop is CATSKQGQPQHF. The DNA of the CDR3 is TGTGCCACCAGCAAACAGGGTCAGCCCCAGCATTTT.

V gene TRBV7-9 combines with J gene TRBJ1-1; D might be TRBD1 (5 bases). The CDR3 is made up of 15 amino acids. Trimming shortened V by 5 bases and J by 0 bases, and 13 bases separated the two germline ends. Germline-derived CDR1 and CDR2 are SEHNR and FQNEAQ (reference sequence). CDR3 loop: CASSVWRGLNTEAFF. The CDR3, as DNA: TGTGCCAGCAGCGTGTGGAGGGGCCTGAACACTGAAGCTTTCTTT.

This rearrangement joins TRBV20-1 to TRBJ2-7; the D gene is possibly TRBD2 (6 bases). The V gene lost 0 bases and the J gene lost 5 bases, with 17 bases spanning the gap. Germline CDR1 DFQATT, CDR2 SNEGSKA (reference sequence). This CDR3 is built from 15 residues. The CDR3 DNA reads TGCAGTGCTAGAGATCGAACGGGGGTTCATCACGAGCAGTACTTC. As protein: CSARDRTGVHHEQYF.

This chain uses TRBV4-2 with TRBJ1-2, with a possible D match to TRBD1 (5 bases). In germline, CDR1 is LGHNA, CDR2 YNFKEQ. The CDR3 loop spans 16 amino acids. V was clipped by 0 bases and J by 2 bases, with 13 bases between them. In DNA, the CDR3 is TGTGCCAGCAGCCAAGATCGGGGGATACTCAACTATGGCTACACCTTC. Translating gives CASSQDRGILNYGYTF.

The chain uses TRBV6-5 and TRBJ2-1; D is ambiguous. The CDR3 has 12 residues. Germline-derived CDR1 and CDR2 are MNHEY and SVGAGI. V was cut by 5 bases and J by 2 bases, with 4 bases left in between. CDR3 in DNA: TGTGCCAGCAGTAACACCTACAATGAGCAGTTCTTC. Its translation: CASSNTYNEQFF.

In the case of this clonotype: The DNA is omitted, as the CDR3 cannot be located on it reliably, and the CDR3 follows TCRdb's listing. The chain couples TRBV29-1 to TRBJ2-2; the table's D call of TRBD1 was not tested on the DNA. With termini counted, the CDR3 has 15 amino acids. CDR1 is SQVTM and CDR2 is ANQGSEA in the germline V gene. The CDR3 spells CSVRRGHRTPGSCFF.

The genes are TRBV20-1 and TRBJ2-5, with TRBD2 matching over 8 bases. Germline-derived CDR1 and CDR2 are DFQATT and SNEGSKA (reference sequence). V was clipped by 3 bases and J by 4 bases; unmatched bases: 4. The CDR3 consists of 13 residues. CDR3 in amino acids: CSASSGGPETQYF. The CDR3 DNA reads as TGCAGTGCTAGCAGCGGGGGTCCAGAGACCCAGTACTTC.

The chain has TRBV12-3 or TRBV12-4 and TRBJ1-2; 9 nucleotides match TRBD1. There are 12 residues in the CDR3. V lost 6 bases to trimming and J lost 11 bases; unmatched junction nucleotides: 7. In DNA, the CDR3 is TGTGCCAGCAGCCTGAACAGGGGGCTGTACACCTTC. Translating it yields CASSLNRGLYTF.

The CDR3 DNA sequence: TGTGCCAGCAGCCAAGATCAGGGGCGACAATACGATGAGCAGTTCTTC. Protein product: CASSQDQGRQYDEQFF. V gene TRBV3-1 combines with J gene TRBJ2-1; tentative D call: TRBD1 (6 bases). The germline V gene has CDR1 LGHDT and CDR2 YNNKEL (reference sequence). The V gene lost 0 bases and the J gene lost 8 bases, with 17 bases spanning the gap. The CDR3 length is 16 residues.

This clonotype appeared a few times. The V gene is TRBV6-4, the J gene TRBJ2-1; possibly TRBD1 for D (6 bases). CDR1 and CDR2 (germline): MRHNA, SNTAGT. This CDR3 is built from 14 residues. Trimming took 6 bases from V and 9 from J, leaving 18 bases between them. Here the CDR3 reads CASRLQGSWGEQFF. As DNA, the CDR3 is TGTGCCAGCAGATTACAGGGATCGTGGGGTGAGCAGTTCTTC.

This clonotype was counted only a few times. This rearrangement joins TRBV5-4 to TRBJ2-2, with D hard to call. Germline assignment: CDR1 SGHNT and CDR2 YYREEE (reference sequence). CDR3 length: 16 residues. The V end lost 4 bases, the J end lost 0 bases, and 13 bases lay between the germline ends. The CDR3 bases are TGTGCCAGCAGCCCTAAGGGTAGCACGAACACCGGGGAGCTGTTTTTT. This translates into CASSPKGSTNTGELFF.

The chain links TRBV7-3 to TRBJ1-6; D may be TRBD1 (5 bases). V was trimmed by 5 bases and J by 9 bases, leaving 14 bases between them. Germline V CDR1 and CDR2: SGHTA, FQGTGA. The CDR3 length is 14 residues. The CDR3 DNA follows: TGTGCCAGCAGCCCCGGAGGGGTCGGTTCACCCCTCCACTTT. Amino acids: CASSPGGVGSPLHF.

This clonotype turned up a few times. The J gene is TRBJ2-7, the V gene TRBV15; 7 bases map to TRBD1. Trimming removed 5 bases from V and 2 bases from J; junction bases left unmatched: 3. The germline CDR1 and CDR2 sequences are LNHNV and YYDKDF (reference sequence). The CDR3 is made up of 13 amino acids. This chain's CDR3 is CATSVGTAYEQYF. DNA for the CDR3: TGTGCCACCAGCGTGGGGACAGCCTACGAGCAGTACTTC.

V gene TRBV7-3 combines with J gene TRBJ2-1; 12 positions agree with TRBD2. The CDR3 extends over 16 amino acids. From germline, CDR1 is SGHTA and CDR2 FQGTGA. The V segment lost 4 bases and the J segment 4 bases; nucleotides outside the gene matches: 5. The CDR3: CASSSGTSGRYNEQFF. The CDR3 DNA sequence: TGTGCCAGCAGCTCCGGGACTAGCGGGCGGTACAATGAGCAGTTCTTC. The full variable domain, its missing parts supplied by reference TRBV7-3 and TRBJ2-1, is GAGVSQTPSNKVTEKGKYVELRCDPISGHTALYWYRQSLGQGPEFLIYFQGTGAADDSGLPNDRFFAVRPEGSVSTLKIQRTERGDSAVYLCASSSGTSGRYNEQFFGPGTRLTVL.

This clonotype turned up a few times. The chain couples TRBV11-1 to TRBJ2-1; D not resolved. Trimming left V 1 base short and J 4 bases short, with 23 bases between. CDR1 and CDR2 (germline): SGHAT, FQDESV (reference sequence). This CDR3 comprises 19 residues. DNA for the CDR3: TGTGCCAGCAGCTTAGAATTGTCGCCGTGGGAACCCTTTTACAATGAGCAGTTCTTC. Residues: CASSLELSPWEPFYNEQFF.

The chain links TRBV9 to TRBJ2-7; TRBD1 matches 8 bases. The ends lost 0 bases at V and 7 bases at J; junction bases unmatched: 12. The germline CDR1 and CDR2 sequences are SGDLS and YYNGEE. This CDR3 region has 16 residues. CDR3 residues: CASSVGQDRVLKEQYV. CDR3 DNA sequence: TGTGCCAGCAGCGTAGGTCAGGACAGGGTTCTTAAAGAGCAGTACGTC.

The CDR3 sequence: CASSSGATGNTIYF. The CDR3 bases are TGTGCCAGCAGTTCAGGGGCTACTGGAAACACCATATATTTT. The genes are TRBV12-3 or TRBV12-4 and TRBJ1-3, with D tentatively TRBD1 (6 bases). The CDR3 contains 14 residues. Trimming removed 4 bases at V and 2 bases at J, with 9 bases between.

J is TRBJ1-1 and V is TRBV6-5; 8 nucleotides line up with TRBD1. V gave up 1 base and J gave up 3 bases; unmatched junction bases: 7. From germline, CDR1 is MNHEY and CDR2 SVGAGI. The CDR3 totals 16 residues. Here the CDR3 reads CASSYFRTTGDTEAFF. The CDR3, as DNA: TGTGCCAGCAGTTACTTTAGGACGACAGGGGACACTGAAGCTTTCTTT.

The chain links TRBV5-1 to TRBJ1-4; D remains unclear. CDR3 size: 15 residues. The germline gives CDR1 SGHRS, CDR2 YFSETQ. V gave up 2 bases and J gave up 1 base, with 9 bases separating them. The CDR3 sequence is CASSFKPETNEKLFF. CDR3 nucleotide sequence: TGCGCCAGCAGCTTCAAGCCAGAAACTAATGAAAAACTGTTTTTT. Full variable domain (outside the CDR3, taken from reference TRBV5-1 and TRBJ1-4): KAGVTQTPRYLIKTRGQQVTLSCSPISGHRSVSWYQQTPGQGLQFLFEYFSETQRNKGNFPGRFSGRQFSNSRSEMNVSTLELGDSALYLCASSFKPETNEKLFFGSGTQLSVL.

The V gene is TRBV5-4, the J gene TRBJ2-3; D unclear. V gave up 0 bases and J gave up 7 bases, with 9 bases separating them. The CDR3 spans 13 residues. Germline V gene sequence: CDR1 SGHNT, CDR2 YYREEE (reference sequence). The CDR3 loop reads CASSLDGKNTQYF. The CDR3 region has the DNA TGTGCCAGCAGCTTGGATGGGAAAAATACGCAGTATTTT.